This TCR beta chain stems from a study of blood T cell repertoires in COVID-19. The method was immunoSEQ multiplex PCR; TCRdb's version includes in-frame clones alone and lacks a portion of them. In the table there are some 80,000 clones, more than 75% of which are singletons. Losses at the gene ends were 1 base for V and 5 bases for J; bases not matched to a gene: 8. This CDR3 region has 16 residues. The germline V gene has CDR1 KGHSH and CDR2 LQKENI. The sequencing input was peripheral blood. This TCR was sampled from a human donor in a cohort sampled during active COVID-19. The J gene is TRBJ1-5, the V gene TRBV18; 7 bases are shared with TRBD1. CDR3 bases: TGTGCCAGCTCACCACTTCCGACAGGGACCCATCAGCCCCAGCATTTT. Translated: CASSPLPTGTHQPQHF.